The 15 T cell receptor beta chains presented below share a single source sample, sequenced in a study of cytomegalovirus exposure and HLA in healthy donors. Profiled with immunoSEQ multiplex PCR; TCRdb holds only in-frame clones, not every one. This table holds under 150,000 clones, approximately 84% found once. Sequences were obtained from PBMCs. The receptors come from a woman in her thirties in good health and CMV-seronegative.

V gene TRBV7-9 combines with J gene TRBJ1-1; 9 nucleotides agree with TRBD1. V lost 4 bases, J lost 1 base, and 4 bases stayed unmatched. In germline, CDR1 is SEHNR, CDR2 FQNEAQ (reference sequence). This CDR3 has 15 residues. This CDR3 is CASSYGTGTNTEAFF. CDR3 DNA sequence: TGTGCCAGCAGCTATGGGACAGGGACGAACACTGAAGCTTTCTTT.

J is TRBJ1-1 and V is TRBV11-2; 9 bases fit TRBD1. Germline V gene lookup returns CDR1 SGHAT and CDR2 FQNNGV. CDR3 length: 16 residues. After removal of 0 bases from V and 7 bases from J, the junction contained 9 bases not matched to a gene. The CDR3 DNA reads TGTGCCAGCAGCTTAGATACAGGGGGCAGTGGGGGTGAAGCTTTCTTT. Translation gives CASSLDTGGSGGEAFF.

The chain recombines TRBV2 with TRBJ2-2; 9 nucleotides line up with TRBD1. CDR3 length: 15 residues. Germline V gene sequence: CDR1 SNHLY, CDR2 FYNNEI. V dropped 6 bases and J dropped 4; count of bases not matched to a gene: 6. CDR3 protein: CASSALQGATGELFF. In nucleotides, the CDR3 is TGTGCCAGCAGCGCCCTACAGGGGGCCACCGGGGAGCTGTTTTTT.

The chain employs TRBV15 and TRBJ1-2; maybe TRBD1 (5 bases). Between the trimmed V and J ends, which lost 1 base and 0 bases, there was a span of 6 bases. The CDR3 totals 14 residues. Germline V gene data show CDR1 as LNHNV and CDR2 as YYDKDF (reference sequence). Here the CDR3 reads CATSRATANYGYTF. In DNA form, the CDR3 reads TGTGCCACCAGCAGAGCGACAGCTAACTATGGCTACACCTTC.

This rearrangement joins TRBV19 to TRBJ1-6; TRBD1 aligns across 7 bases. The V and J ends lost 6 bases and 6 bases, in that order; junction bases with no gene match: 8. Germline loops: CDR1 LNHDA, CDR2 SQIVND (reference sequence). CDR3 length equals 15 residues. The CDR3 is CASSQQGRGNSPLHF. CDR3 bases: TGTGCCAGTAGCCAACAGGGGCGCGGTAATTCACCCCTCCACTTT.

The chain uses TRBV5-1 and TRBJ2-2, with 9 bases that match TRBD2. Germline lookup yields CDR1 SGHRS and CDR2 YFSETQ. J gave up 6 bases and V 0 bases, and 6 bases lay outside the gene matches. This CDR3 is built from 16 residues. This CDR3 is CASSLDPAGGPGELFF. CDR3 bases: TGCGCCAGCAGCTTGGATCCAGCGGGGGGCCCCGGGGAGCTGTTTTTT. The full variable domain, rest sourced from reference TRBV5-1 and TRBJ2-2, is KAGVTQTPRYLIKTRGQQVTLSCSPISGHRSVSWYQQTPGQGLQFLFEYFSETQRNKGNFPGRFSGRQFSNSRSEMNVSTLELGDSALYLCASSLDPAGGPGELFFGEGSRLTVL.

The chain couples TRBV4-2 to TRBJ1-5; D is ambiguous. This CDR3 spans 17 amino acids. CDR1 is LGHNA, CDR2 YNFKEQ, per germline. V shed 2 bases and J shed 0 bases, with 14 bases lying between them. This CDR3 is CASSQLAANNSNQPQHF. DNA for the CDR3: TGTGCCAGCAGCCAACTAGCTGCAAATAATAGCAATCAGCCCCAGCATTTT.

Remarks on this clone: Additional DNA sequences in this sample encode the identical CDR3. V is TRBV11-2 and J is TRBJ1-2; D unclear. Looked up from germline, CDR1 is SGHAT and CDR2 is FQNNGV. The CDR3 consists of 13 residues. The V end lost 0 bases, the J end lost 2 bases, and 4 bases lay between the germline ends. The CDR3 loop is CASSLDRNYGYTF. CDR3 coding DNA: TGTGCCAGCAGCTTAGACAGGAACTATGGCTACACCTTC.

J is TRBJ2-3 and V is TRBV7-2; the D is unclear. V lost 2 bases, J lost 1 base, and 13 bases lay in between. The CDR3 sequence is 16 residues long. Per the germline V gene, CDR1 is SGHTA and CDR2 is FQGNSA. Here the CDR3 DNA reads TGTGCCAGCAGCTTAAGCGCGAGACCTGGCACAGATACGCAGTATTTT. This gives the protein CASSLSARPGTDTQYF. Combining the CDR3 with reference TRBV7-2 and TRBJ2-3 gives the whole variable domain GAGVSQSPSNKVTEKGKDVELRCDPISGHTALYWYRQSLGQGLEFLIYFQGNSAPDKSGLPSDRFSAERTGGSVSTLTIQRTQQEDSAVYLCASSLSARPGTDTQYFGPGTRLTVL.

This clone was recorded a few times. The V and J genes are TRBV5-5 and TRBJ2-6; 7 nucleotides align to TRBD1. In germline, CDR1 is SGHKS, CDR2 YYEKEE (reference sequence). The ends lost 2 bases at V and 0 bases at J; junction bases unmatched: 8. The CDR3 extends over 18 amino acids. CDR3 residues: CASSFRDSVSSGANVLTF. The CDR3, as DNA: TGTGCCAGCAGCTTTAGGGACAGCGTCAGCTCTGGGGCCAACGTCCTGACTTTC.

The V gene is TRBV27, the J gene TRBJ2-7; 9 positions agree with TRBD2. CDR3 size: 14 residues. The trim removed 5 bases at V and 2 bases at J, leaving 4 bases unmatched. Germline V gives CDR1 MNHEY, CDR2 SMNVEV (reference sequence). In DNA, the CDR3 is TGTGCCAGCAGTCGGCGGGGGGGAACCTACGAGCAGTACTTC. Its protein product is CASSRRGGTYEQYF.

V and J are TRBV7-2 and TRBJ2-1; 7 bases are a match to TRBD1. The CDR3 runs 14 residues. The germline CDR1 and CDR2 sequences are SGHTA and FQGNSA. J lost 7 bases, V lost 3 bases, and 6 bases had no gene match. Here the CDR3 reads CASSFPGGVNEQFF. Here the CDR3 DNA reads TGTGCCAGCAGCTTCCCAGGGGGTGTGAATGAGCAGTTCTTC.

The chain employs TRBV4-1 and TRBJ1-2; possibly TRBD1 for D (5 bases). Trimming cost V 1 base and J 2 bases, with 14 bases left between them. CDR1 and CDR2 (germline): MGHRA, YSYEKL. The CDR3 loop spans 16 amino acids. The CDR3 is CASSQGGGEGNYGYTF. CDR3 in DNA: TGCGCCAGCAGCCAAGGCGGGGGTGAGGGGAACTATGGCTACACCTTC.

The V call is TRBV5-8, the J call TRBJ1-5, with D tentatively TRBD1 (5 bases). There are 19 residues in the CDR3. V was shortened by 4 bases and J by 0 bases, with 23 bases between the two germline ends. The V gene's germline CDR1 is SGHTS and CDR2 YDEGEE. The CDR3 loop reads CASSPRRVSRGYSNQPQHF. The CDR3 DNA is TGTGCCAGCAGCCCCCGTAGAGTCAGTAGGGGATATAGCAATCAGCCCCAGCATTTT.

The chain carries TRBV11-2 and TRBJ2-3; the match to TRBD1 covers 7 bases. The length of the CDR3 is 14 residues. After removal of 5 bases from V and 1 base from J, the junction contained 3 bases not matched to a gene. Germline lookup yields CDR1 SGHAT and CDR2 FQNNGV. CDR3 DNA sequence: TGTGCCAGCAGCCCCGACAGGGGCACAGATACGCAGTATTTT. Residues: CASSPDRGTDTQYF. Variable domain in full (rest from reference TRBV11-2 and TRBJ2-3): EAGVAQSPRYKIIEKRQSVAFWCNPISGHATLYWYQQILGQGPKLLIQFQNNGVVDDSQLPKDRFSAERLKGVDSTLKIQPAKLEDSAVYLCASSPDRGTDTQYFGPGTRLTVL.